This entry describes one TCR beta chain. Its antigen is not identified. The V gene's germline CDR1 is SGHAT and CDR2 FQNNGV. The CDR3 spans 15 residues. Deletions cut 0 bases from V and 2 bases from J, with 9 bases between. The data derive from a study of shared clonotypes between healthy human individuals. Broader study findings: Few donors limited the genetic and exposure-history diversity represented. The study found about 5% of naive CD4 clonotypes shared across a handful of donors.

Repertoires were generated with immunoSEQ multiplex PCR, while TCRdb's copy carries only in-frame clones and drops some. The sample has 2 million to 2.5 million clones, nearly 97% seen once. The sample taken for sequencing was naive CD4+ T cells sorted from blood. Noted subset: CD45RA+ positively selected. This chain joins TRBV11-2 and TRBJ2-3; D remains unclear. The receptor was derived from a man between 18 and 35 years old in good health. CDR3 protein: CASSLDSGPTDTQYF. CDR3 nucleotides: TGTGCCAGCAGCTTAGATTCCGGACCCACAGATACGCAGTATTTT.